The T cell receptor beta chain under discussion was sequenced for a study of identical twins. A universal primer site was created by template switching, with the cDNA bearing unique molecular identifiers. TCRdb ran MiXCR on the 5' RACE reads and lists one entry per CDR3 protein. The table lists 1.5 million to 2 million distinct CDR3 sequences, about 32% of them singletons, with roughly 0.3% in the top ten. Points on this clonotype: What it recognizes is unknown.

V was clipped by 4 bases and J by 6 bases, with 7 bases between them. Germline V lookup: CDR1 SGHDN, CDR2 FVKESK. The CDR3 has 12 amino acids. Study findings and constraints: Twin sharing of out-of-frame TCR alpha was underestimated by models in monozygotic pairs.

This clonotype was sampled from a newborn girl in good health. The chain has TRBV14 and TRBJ2-1; no reliable D call. Sequencing input: cord blood. CDR3 sequence: CASSLYPNEQFF. CDR3 bases: TGTGCCAGCAGCCTATATCCCAATGAGCAGTTCTTC.